Listed below are T cell receptor beta chains from one sample, sequenced in a study of T cell repertoires in cytomegalovirus infection. TCRdb recomputed calls from the reads with MiXCR, one row per CDR3 protein. The sample includes around 70,000 distinct CDR3 sequences, around 30% seen only once; the top ten take 59%. These receptors' targets are unknown. This sample comprised CD8+ T cells from cultured PBMCs, obtained from culture after CMV antigen stimulation. The receptors originated from a human donor in good health (CMV status not recorded). Some clones in this sample may be carry-over from other donors' samples. Each CDR3 is given with its conserved first and last residue. The order of the fields is clone size, V gene, J gene, D gene, CDR3 DNA, CDR3 protein. A D gene is named only where the DNA matches it firmly. Some rows have no size entry. The others give once, few or many, or a class for an expanded clone.

abundance: .; v_gene: TRBV19; j_gene: TRBJ2-2; d_gene: .; CDR3nt: TGTGCCAGTAGTATATTTGGACACACCGGGGAGCTGTTTTTT; CDR3aa: CASSIFGHTGELFF
abundance: .; v_gene: TRBV5-6; j_gene: TRBJ1-4; d_gene: .; CDR3nt: TGTGCCAGCAGCAAGGACGGAAATAATGAAAAACTGTTTTTT; CDR3aa: CASSKDGNNEKLFF
abundance: few; v_gene: TRBV4-3; j_gene: TRBJ1-2; d_gene: .; CDR3nt: TGCGCCAGCAGCCAGGCCGAGACAGGCCTCTATGGCTACACCTTC; CDR3aa: CASSQAETGLYGYTF
abundance: many; v_gene: TRBV7-3; j_gene: TRBJ2-3; d_gene: .; CDR3nt: TGTGCCAGCAGCTTACGGGAAGGAGATACGCAGTATTTT; CDR3aa: CASSLREGDTQYF
abundance: .; v_gene: TRBV7-8; j_gene: TRBJ2-6; d_gene: .; CDR3nt: TGTGCCAGCAGCTTAGGAGCCTTAGGGGCCAACGTCCTGACTTTC; CDR3aa: CASSLGALGANVLTF
abundance: few; v_gene: TRBV6-5; j_gene: TRBJ1-2; d_gene: TRBD1; CDR3nt: TGTGCCAGCAGTTACTCTCCCGACAGGGCTGGCTACACCTTC; CDR3aa: CASSYSPDRAGYTF
abundance: .; v_gene: TRBV4-1; j_gene: TRBJ1-5; d_gene: .; CDR3nt: TGCGCCAGCAGCCAAGATCCCCATAGCAATCAGCCCCAGCATTTT; CDR3aa: CASSQDPHSNQPQHF
abundance: few; v_gene: TRBV25-1; j_gene: TRBJ2-3; d_gene: .; CDR3nt: TGTGCCAGCAGTGACTTCTACGAGCAGTATTTT; CDR3aa: CASSDFYEQYF
abundance: .; v_gene: TRBV12-3/TRBV12-4; j_gene: TRBJ2-1; d_gene: TRBD1; CDR3nt: TGTGCCAGCACCTCCGGGACAGGGGCGAATGAGCAGTTCTTC; CDR3aa: CASTSGTGANEQFF
abundance: .; v_gene: TRBV6-5; j_gene: TRBJ1-1; d_gene: TRBD1; CDR3nt: TGTGCCAGCAGTTACGGGACAGGGCTTGAAGCTTTCTTT; CDR3aa: CASSYGTGLEAFF
abundance: .; v_gene: TRBV6-8; j_gene: TRBJ1-1; d_gene: .; CDR3nt: TGTGCCAGCAGTTACGAAGGGGGGAACACTGAAGCTTTCTTT; CDR3aa: CASSYEGGNTEAFF
abundance: few; v_gene: TRBV11-2; j_gene: TRBJ2-3; d_gene: TRBD2; CDR3nt: TGTGCCAGCAGCTTAGTAGGCGGGGGGGCTGCAGATACGCAGTATTTT; CDR3aa: CASSLVGGGAADTQYF
abundance: few; v_gene: TRBV19; j_gene: TRBJ2-1; d_gene: .; CDR3nt: TGTGCCACGCGACAGGAAAACTACAATGAGCAGTTCTTC; CDR3aa: CATRQENYNEQFF
abundance: .; v_gene: TRBV13; j_gene: TRBJ2-1; d_gene: TRBD2; CDR3nt: TGTGCCAGCAGCTTGGGACTAGCGGGACACTACAATGAGCAGTTCTTC; CDR3aa: CASSLGLAGHYNEQFF
abundance: .; v_gene: TRBV7-6; j_gene: TRBJ2-1; d_gene: TRBD2; CDR3nt: TGTGCCAGCAGCCCTTCCGGGACTAGCGGGAGTCTCCAAAAAAATGAGCAGTTCTTC; CDR3aa: CASSPSGTSGSLQKNEQFF
abundance: many; v_gene: TRBV7-2; j_gene: TRBJ2-5; d_gene: TRBD1; CDR3nt: TGTGCCAGCAGCCCGACAGGGGCGGGGGAGACCCAGTACTTC; CDR3aa: CASSPTGAGETQYF
abundance: .; v_gene: TRBV6-5; j_gene: TRBJ2-7; d_gene: .; CDR3nt: TGTGCCAGCAGTTTTTCGCCAACAGGAGCCTACGAGCAGTACTTC; CDR3aa: CASSFSPTGAYEQYF
abundance: .; v_gene: TRBV9; j_gene: TRBJ2-6; d_gene: .; CDR3nt: TGTGCCAGCAGCACCCTTTCCATGTCGCCCAACGTCCTGACTTTC; CDR3aa: CASSTLSMSPNVLTF
abundance: .; v_gene: TRBV2; j_gene: TRBJ2-7; d_gene: TRBD2; CDR3nt: TGTGCCAGCAGCCCAAGCGGGGGGGGGACCTACGAGCAGTACTTC; CDR3aa: CASSPSGGGTYEQYF
abundance: .; v_gene: TRBV20-1; j_gene: TRBJ2-2; d_gene: .; CDR3nt: TGCAGTGCTAGGGTAGCCGGGGAGCTGTTTTTT; CDR3aa: CSARVAGELFF
abundance: few; v_gene: TRBV29-1; j_gene: TRBJ2-7; d_gene: .; CDR3nt: TGCAGCGTCCCGTGGGGTGGAAACGAGCAGTACTTC; CDR3aa: CSVPWGGNEQYF
abundance: many; v_gene: TRBV7-9; j_gene: TRBJ2-3; d_gene: .; CDR3nt: TGTGCCAGCAGCTTAATCAGTGCAGATACGCAGTATTTT; CDR3aa: CASSLISADTQYF
abundance: .; v_gene: TRBV11-3; j_gene: TRBJ1-2; d_gene: .; CDR3nt: TGTGCCAGCAGCTTAGGGTTCGGGGATTATGGCTACACCTTC; CDR3aa: CASSLGFGDYGYTF
abundance: few; v_gene: TRBV14; j_gene: TRBJ2-1; d_gene: .; CDR3nt: TGTGCCAGCAGCAAGGACTTGACCTCCTACAATGAGCAGTTCTTC; CDR3aa: CASSKDLTSYNEQFF
abundance: many; v_gene: TRBV27; j_gene: TRBJ2-2; d_gene: .; CDR3nt: TGTGCCACCTCCCTAGCGAGGAACACCGGGGAGCTGTTTTTT; CDR3aa: CATSLARNTGELFF
abundance: .; v_gene: TRBV4-3; j_gene: TRBJ2-3; d_gene: .; CDR3nt: TGCGCCAGCAGCCAAGGGACAGGCACAGATACGCAGTATTTT; CDR3aa: CASSQGTGTDTQYF
abundance: many; v_gene: TRBV12-3/TRBV12-4; j_gene: TRBJ2-5; d_gene: .; CDR3nt: TGTGCCAGCAGACATCCGGGACGGGGGGAGACCCAGTACTTC; CDR3aa: CASRHPGRGETQYF
abundance: few; v_gene: TRBV3-1; j_gene: TRBJ2-1; d_gene: .; CDR3nt: TGTGCCAGCAGCCAACCGCTAACGGGGAGAACTAATGAGCAGTTCTTC; CDR3aa: CASSQPLTGRTNEQFF
abundance: few; v_gene: TRBV5-4; j_gene: TRBJ1-1; d_gene: .; CDR3nt: TGTGCCAGCAGCCCTCTAAACACTGAAGCTTTCTTT; CDR3aa: CASSPLNTEAFF
abundance: .; v_gene: TRBV5-6; j_gene: TRBJ2-2; d_gene: .; CDR3nt: TGTGCCAGCAGCCCAAATCCCGGGGATGTCGGGGAGCTGTTTTTT; CDR3aa: CASSPNPGDVGELFF
abundance: .; v_gene: TRBV20-1; j_gene: TRBJ2-4; d_gene: .; CDR3nt: TGCAGTGCTAGCGGGGGCCCAGCCAAAAACATTCAGTACTTC; CDR3aa: CSASGGPAKNIQYF
abundance: .; v_gene: TRBV10-3; j_gene: TRBJ2-7; d_gene: TRBD1; CDR3nt: TGTGCCACCGGGACAGCCGCTTTTCGCGAGCAGTACTTC; CDR3aa: CATGTAAFREQYF
abundance: few; v_gene: TRBV7-9; j_gene: TRBJ2-7; d_gene: TRBD2; CDR3nt: TGTGCCAGCAGCTCTACCTCCGGGACTAGCGGAGATATTACGAAGCAGTACTTC; CDR3aa: CASSSTSGTSGDITKQYF
abundance: many; v_gene: TRBV5-1; j_gene: TRBJ2-7; d_gene: TRBD2; CDR3nt: TGCGCCAGCAGCCGGGCGGGGGCCTACGAGCAGTACTTC; CDR3aa: CASSRAGAYEQYF
abundance: many; v_gene: TRBV7-6; j_gene: TRBJ1-1; d_gene: .; CDR3nt: TGTGCCAGCAGCTTAGGGACAGAAGCTTTCTTT; CDR3aa: CASSLGTEAFF
abundance: .; v_gene: TRBV19; j_gene: TRBJ2-1; d_gene: .; CDR3nt: TGTGCCAGCCACCATACGACCGGGACTCCCTCCTACAATGAGCAGTTCTTC; CDR3aa: CASHHTTGTPSYNEQFF
abundance: many; v_gene: TRBV7-8; j_gene: TRBJ2-5; d_gene: .; CDR3nt: TGTGCCAGCAGCTTCCCGATAGCGGAAGAGACCCAGTACTTC; CDR3aa: CASSFPIAEETQYF
abundance: few; v_gene: TRBV15; j_gene: TRBJ2-7; d_gene: TRBD1; CDR3nt: TGTGCCACCAGCGTTGGGACAGGGGAAATACACGAGCAGTACTTC; CDR3aa: CATSVGTGEIHEQYF
abundance: few; v_gene: TRBV7-9; j_gene: TRBJ2-3; d_gene: .; CDR3nt: TGTGCCAGCAGCTTAGCGTCAGATACGCAGTATTTT; CDR3aa: CASSLASDTQYF
abundance: many; v_gene: TRBV7-9; j_gene: TRBJ1-5; d_gene: .; CDR3nt: TGTGCCAGCAGCTTATCCGGGAATCAGCCCCAGCATTTT; CDR3aa: CASSLSGNQPQHF
abundance: many; v_gene: TRBV12-3/TRBV12-4; j_gene: TRBJ1-2; d_gene: TRBD1; CDR3nt: TGTGCCAGCAGTCAGGGACAGTTAACCTTC; CDR3aa: CASSQGQLTF
abundance: few; v_gene: TRBV6-1; j_gene: TRBJ1-3; d_gene: .; CDR3nt: TGTGCCAGCAGCGAAGGGACCAGTGGAAACACCATATATTTT; CDR3aa: CASSEGTSGNTIYF
abundance: few; v_gene: TRBV28; j_gene: TRBJ1-1; d_gene: .; CDR3nt: TGTGCCAGCAGTAGAGAGGGCCTGAACACTGAAGCTTTCTTT; CDR3aa: CASSREGLNTEAFF
abundance: few; v_gene: TRBV27; j_gene: TRBJ2-6; d_gene: .; CDR3nt: TGTGCCAGCAGTTATCAACTCTCTGGGGCCAACGTCCTGACTTTC; CDR3aa: CASSYQLSGANVLTF
abundance: .; v_gene: TRBV19; j_gene: TRBJ1-4; d_gene: .; CDR3nt: TGTGCCAGTAGTCTCCGGACAGCATCAAGTGAAAAACTGTTTTTT; CDR3aa: CASSLRTASSEKLFF
abundance: .; v_gene: TRBV6-5; j_gene: TRBJ2-3; d_gene: .; CDR3nt: TGTGCCACCCGAGAGGAAATTCGGGATACGCAGTATTTT; CDR3aa: CATREEIRDTQYF
abundance: .; v_gene: TRBV6-1; j_gene: TRBJ2-7; d_gene: .; CDR3nt: TGTGCCAGCAGTGAATGGGGAAGGGCATCAAGGCAGTACTTC; CDR3aa: CASSEWGRASRQYF
abundance: once; v_gene: TRBV15; j_gene: TRBJ1-5; d_gene: TRBD1; CDR3nt: TGTGCCACCAGCTCGGGGACAGGGGACCTTAGCAATCAGCCCCAGCATTTT; CDR3aa: CATSSGTGDLSNQPQHF
abundance: few; v_gene: TRBV12-3/TRBV12-4; j_gene: TRBJ2-1; d_gene: TRBD2; CDR3nt: TGTGCCAGCAGTCCCGCCGGACTAGCGGACTACTCCTACAATGAGCAGTTCTTC; CDR3aa: CASSPAGLADYSYNEQFF
abundance: .; v_gene: TRBV9; j_gene: TRBJ1-1; d_gene: TRBD1; CDR3nt: TGTGCCAGCAGCCCCGGGGGGTCAGGGGGCACTGAAGCTTTCTTT; CDR3aa: CASSPGGSGGTEAFF
abundance: .; v_gene: TRBV15; j_gene: TRBJ2-1; d_gene: .; CDR3nt: TGTGCCACCAGCAGAGAGCGGGGTTCCTACAATGAGCAGTTCTTC; CDR3aa: CATSRERGSYNEQFF